One sample yielded the 12 T cell receptor beta chains listed below, sequenced in a study of CD4 T cells in relation to SARS-CoV-2 and coronaviruses. Antigen specificity for these receptors is unknown. Libraries were prepared by immunoSEQ multiplex PCR; TCRdb keeps only in-frame clonotypes and omits some of them. The data hold some 43,000 clones, with about 80% observed a single time. The sample was naive CD4+ T cells from PBMCs, cultured in vitro. Subset defined: naive CD4+ T cells isolated by negative enrichment. These receptors came from an adult with COVID-19.

The V and J genes are TRBV7-9 and TRBJ2-3; the D is unclear. The CDR3 totals 13 residues. Germline V lookup: CDR1 SEHNR, CDR2 FQNEAQ (reference sequence). V was shortened by 2 bases and J by 8 bases, with 11 bases between the two germline ends. The CDR3 coding sequence is TGTGCCAGCAGCTTATACGGGCCGGGTACGCAGTATTTT. Protein sequence: CASSLYGPGTQYF.

The chain couples TRBV5-1 to TRBJ2-5; 8 positions agree with TRBD1. Germline-derived CDR1 and CDR2 are SGHRS and YFSETQ. V lost 4 bases and J lost 0; bases outside the gene matches: 8. The CDR3 length is 16 residues. Here the CDR3 reads CASSPMDRAYQETQYF. The CDR3 DNA reads as TGCGCCAGCAGCCCAATGGACAGGGCGTACCAAGAGACCCAGTACTTC.

V gene TRBV19 combines with J gene TRBJ1-2, with D uncertain. The germline V gene encodes CDR1 LNHDA and CDR2 SQIVND (reference sequence). This CDR3 is built from 13 residues. Between the trimmed V and J ends, which lost 4 bases and 8 bases, there was a span of 14 bases. Here the CDR3 reads CASSRSQDRGYTF. The CDR3 DNA reads as TGTGCCAGTAGTAGGAGCCAGGACCGCGGCTACACCTTC.

The chain carries TRBV3-1 (or the pseudogene TRBV3-2) and TRBJ1-6; TRBD1 matches at 9 bases. Germline CDR1 LGHDT, CDR2 YNNKEL (reference sequence). This CDR3 is built from 15 residues. V trimming: 3 bases; J trimming: 10 bases; junction bases outside the gene matches: 7. The CDR3 protein is CASSQVRTGVSPLHF. CDR3 coding DNA: TGTGCCAGCAGCCAGGTCCGGACAGGGGTCTCACCCCTCCACTTT.

The J gene is TRBJ1-4, the V gene TRBV5-1; D possibly corresponds to TRBD1 (5 bases). V lost 7 bases and J lost 8, with 15 bases in between. Germline V gives CDR1 SGHRS, CDR2 YFSETQ. The CDR3 loop spans 13 amino acids. CDR3 amino acids: CASGRVGGEKLFF. The CDR3 bases are TGCGCCAGCGGCAGGGTCGGCGGGGAAAAACTGTTTTTT.

This sequence joins TRBV7-3 and TRBJ1-2; maybe TRBD1 (5 bases). The CDR3 consists of 14 residues. The germline CDR1 and CDR2 sequences are SGHTA and FQGTGA. Trimming stripped 5 bases from V and 4 bases from J, with 14 bases between. The CDR3 spells CASSPTGGGYGYTF. CDR3 DNA: TGTGCCAGCAGCCCCACCGGTGGGGGCTATGGCTACACCTTC.

The rearrangement links TRBV28 to TRBJ2-1, with D possibly being TRBD1 or TRBD2 (5 bases each). CDR1 and CDR2 from the germline V gene are MDHEN and SYDVKM. The V gene lost 3 bases and the J gene lost 3 bases, with 12 bases spanning the gap. The length of the CDR3 is 15 residues. CDR3 sequence reads: CASSFIGTDYNEQFF. The CDR3 DNA is TGTGCCAGCAGTTTTATCGGGACCGACTACAATGAGCAGTTCTTC.

V usage is TRBV4-3 and J usage is TRBJ1-1; the D gene is possibly TRBD1 (6 bases). Germline CDR1 reads LGHNA; CDR2 reads YSLEER. Trimming took 0 bases from V and 1 from J, leaving 21 bases between them. This CDR3 is 19 amino acids long. Here the CDR3 reads CASSQDRRAGVWENTEAFF. The CDR3 DNA is TGCGCCAGCAGCCAAGATCGACGGGCAGGGGTTTGGGAGAACACTGAAGCTTTCTTT.

The genes are TRBV6-4 and TRBJ2-1, with D perhaps matching TRBD1 (6 bases). CDR1 and CDR2 (germline): MRHNA, SNTAGT. This CDR3 spans 15 amino acids. Trimming removed 3 bases at V and 9 bases at J, with 18 bases between. The CDR3 reads CASSDQNRVEGEQFF. CDR3 in DNA: TGTGCCAGCAGTGATCAAAACAGGGTAGAAGGTGAGCAGTTCTTC.

This clone is a singleton in its sample. The chain combines TRBV7-9 with TRBJ2-1; D is perhaps TRBD2 (5 bases). V was cut by 5 bases and J by 8 bases, with 10 bases left in between. The CDR3 spans 12 residues. Germline CDR1 is SEHNR and CDR2 is FQNEAQ (reference sequence). The CDR3 reads CASSRMGDEQFF. CDR3 in DNA: TGTGCCAGCAGCCGGATGGGAGATGAGCAGTTCTTC.

This sequence joins TRBV6-2 or TRBV6-3 and TRBJ1-1; D is unclear. Germline values: CDR1 MNHEY, CDR2 SVGEGT. The CDR3 covers 14 residues. Trimming stripped 3 bases from V and 3 bases from J, with 11 bases between. DNA for the CDR3: TGTGCCAGCAGTTATCGCCAGAGTCACACTGAAGCTTTCTTT. The encoded protein is CASSYRQSHTEAFF.

V usage is TRBV5-1 and J usage is TRBJ2-1, with D perhaps matching TRBD1 or TRBD2 (5 bases each). Trimming removed 4 bases at V and 3 bases at J, with 17 bases between. Germline assignment: CDR1 SGHRS and CDR2 YFSETQ. This CDR3 region has 16 residues. In nucleotides, the CDR3 is TGCGCCAGCAGCAGAGGGGCCTATTCTTACTACAATGAGCAGTTCTTC. Translating gives CASSRGAYSYYNEQFF.